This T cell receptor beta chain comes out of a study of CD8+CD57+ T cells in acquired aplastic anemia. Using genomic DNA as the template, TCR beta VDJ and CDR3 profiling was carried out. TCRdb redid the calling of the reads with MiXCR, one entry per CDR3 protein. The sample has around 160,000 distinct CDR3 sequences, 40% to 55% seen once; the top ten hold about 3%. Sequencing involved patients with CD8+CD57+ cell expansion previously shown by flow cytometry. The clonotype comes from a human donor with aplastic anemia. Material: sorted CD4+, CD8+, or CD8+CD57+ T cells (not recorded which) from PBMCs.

The CDR3 coding sequence is TGTGCCAGCAGCCACTCAGACAGGGTCAGTGGCTACACCTTC. Translated: CASSHSDRVSGYTF. The V and J genes are TRBV3-1 and TRBJ1-2, with TRBD1 matching over 7 bases. This CDR3 has 14 amino acids. Germline values: CDR1 LGHDT, CDR2 YNNKEL (reference sequence). V was clipped by 3 bases and J by 7 bases; unmatched bases: 8.